This T cell receptor (beta chain) derives from a study of CD8 T cells in Susac syndrome. Study background: Treatment at blood withdrawal was none, corticosteroids, or intravenous immunoglobulin alone in Susac syndrome patients.

RNA totalling roughly 0.5 to 1 ug underwent reverse transcription with random hexamers. Via MiXCR, TCRdb re-called the immunoSEQ multiplex PCR reads, giving one row per CDR3 protein. The sample contains under 200,000 distinct CDR3 sequences, around 95% of which appear only once. TEMRA cells were FACS-enriched, with CD8+ and CD4+ T cells isolated negatively. The TCR comes from a human donor with Susac syndrome. Sample: CD4+ T cells from PBMCs.

In DNA form, the CDR3 reads TGTGCCAGCAGGGGACAGGGGAGGCTTGGCTACACCTTC. Translating gives CASRGQGRLGYTF. This rearrangement joins TRBV27 to TRBJ1-2; 10 bases fit TRBD1. The germline gives CDR1 MNHEY, CDR2 SMNVEV (reference sequence). The CDR3 extends over 13 amino acids. V was pared by 6 bases and J by 7 bases, with 5 bases of the junction left unmatched.